Each of the 15 T cell receptor beta chains below was sequenced from the same sample in a study of blood T cell repertoires in COVID-19 (dated by TCRdb to the early 2020s). The receptor library was made with the immunoSEQ multiplex PCR assay. TCRdb mirrors the immuneACCESS table, restricted to in-frame sequences. Some clones are absent from its copies; in checked studies, under half trace to an unresolved V gene, and the reason for the others is unknown. This sample has approximately 140,000 clones in its table, and approximately 88% of those were observed once. Jointly, the top ten make up roughly 2.2% of the sample. The sample was peripheral blood. The receptors stem from a man between 65 and 79 years old with acute or convalescent COVID-19.

The CDR3: CASSPTGTGVGGNQPQHF. DNA of the CDR3: TGTGCCAGTAGTCCTACCGGGACAGGGGTGGGCGGCAATCAGCCCCAGCATTTT. The chain recombines TRBV19 with TRBJ1-5; the match to TRBD1 covers 10 bases. V gave up 5 bases and J gave up 2 bases; unmatched junction bases: 12. This CDR3 has 18 amino acids. The V gene's germline CDR1 is LNHDA and CDR2 SQIVND (reference sequence).

The chain links TRBV3-1 (or the pseudogene TRBV3-2) to TRBJ1-6; maybe TRBD1 (6 bases). Germline CDR1 LGHDT, CDR2 YNNKEL (reference sequence). The V gene lost 4 bases and the J gene lost 8 bases, with 12 bases spanning the gap. The CDR3 is 14 amino acids. This CDR3 reads CASSRQDRYSPLHF. DNA for the CDR3: TGTGCCAGCAGCCGACAGGACCGGTATTCACCCCTCCACTTT.

Details on this clone: Additional DNA sequences in this sample encode the identical CDR3. The rearrangement uses TRBV9 and TRBJ1-5; D unresolved. V lost 0 bases to trimming and J lost 2 bases, with 9 bases between them. Germline assignment: CDR1 SGDLS and CDR2 YYNGEE. The CDR3 has 15 amino acids. This CDR3 is CASSVGGLGNQPQHF. CDR3 nucleotides: TGTGCCAGCAGCGTAGGCGGGTTGGGCAATCAGCCCCAGCATTTT.

This sequence joins TRBV15 and TRBJ2-2; TRBD1 aligns across 7 bases. The CDR3 is 19 amino acids. V dropped 0 bases and J dropped 2; count of bases not matched to a gene: 12. CDR1 LNHNV and CDR2 YYDKDF come from the germline V gene (reference sequence). The CDR3 nucleotides are TGTGCCACCAGCAGAGATCGAGGGGGCCGAGCGCAAAACACCGGGGAGCTGTTTTTT. Translation gives CATSRDRGGRAQNTGELFF.

The V call is TRBV12-5, the J call TRBJ2-2, with 10 nucleotides matching TRBD1. Trimming at V came to 5 bases and at J to 5 bases, leaving 5 bases not matched to a gene. Looked up from germline, CDR1 is LGHNT and CDR2 is FRNRAP. The CDR3 totals 15 residues. CDR3 nucleotides: TGTGCTAGTGGTAGGGGACAGGGGTATACCGGGGAGCTGTTTTTT. Amino acids: CASGRGQGYTGELFF.

This clone was recorded only once. The chain uses TRBV5-4 and TRBJ1-2; TRBD1 agrees at 9 bases. This CDR3 region has 13 residues. Trimming cost V 4 bases and J 8 bases; bases outside gene matches: 6. Germline lookup yields CDR1 SGHNT and CDR2 YYREEE (reference sequence). This CDR3 reads CASSAPGTGGYTF. DNA of the CDR3: TGTGCCAGCAGCGCCCCCGGGACAGGGGGCTACACCTTC.

The chain uses TRBV18 and TRBJ2-7, with TRBD1 identical over 10 bases. Germline CDR1 is KGHSH and CDR2 is LQKENI. V shed 3 bases and J 2 bases; nucleotides not matched to a gene: 1. This CDR3 spans 14 amino acids. The CDR3 DNA reads TGTGCCAGCTCACCTGGGACAGGGGCCTACGAGCAGTACTTC. Translating gives CASSPGTGAYEQYF.

The chain has TRBV6-1 and TRBJ2-2; TRBD2 matches at 8 bases. CDR3 length: 15 amino acids. Germline assignment: CDR1 MNHNS and CDR2 SASEGT. J lost 7 bases, V lost 3 bases, and 7 bases had no gene match. CDR3 region: CASSEQRGTLGELFF. CDR3 DNA: TGTGCCAGCAGTGAGCAGCGGGGGACCCTCGGGGAGCTGTTTTTT.

This clone was observed once. The V call is TRBV27, the J call TRBJ2-1, with D perhaps TRBD2 (5 bases). CDR3 length: 17 residues. V lost 8 bases to trimming and J lost 5 bases, with 25 bases between them. Germline V gene data show CDR1 as MNHEY and CDR2 as SMNVEV (reference sequence). The CDR3 is CASGPRYAWRTDNEQFF. CDR3 DNA: TGTGCCAGCGGCCCACGCTACGCGTGGCGGACTGACAATGAGCAGTTCTTC.

This rearrangement joins TRBV19 to TRBJ2-7; 8 positions agree with TRBD1. Germline CDR1 is LNHDA and CDR2 is SQIVND (reference sequence). Trimming removed 7 bases from V and 1 base from J; junction bases left unmatched: 9. The CDR3 is made up of 15 amino acids. The CDR3 region has the DNA TGTGCCAGTAAAGAACAAGGGACAGGTTCCTACGAGCAGTACTTC. This translates into CASKEQGTGSYEQYF. The variable domain in full, completed from reference TRBV19 and TRBJ2-7, reads DGGITQSPKYLFRKEGQNVTLSCEQNLNHDAMYWYRQDPGQGLRLIYYSQIVNDFQKGDIAEGYSVSREKKESFPLTVTSAQKNPTAFYLCASKEQGTGSYEQYFGPGTRLTVT.

V usage is TRBV28 and J usage is TRBJ1-6; 11 nucleotides align to TRBD1. Germline V gives CDR1 MDHEN, CDR2 SYDVKM. The J segment lost 6 bases and the V segment lost 2 bases, leaving 6 bases of the junction unmatched. The CDR3 is 17 residues long. CDR3 region: CASSLPPDRGPNSPLHF. CDR3 nucleotide sequence: TGTGCCAGCAGTTTACCTCCGGACAGGGGGCCTAATTCACCCCTCCACTTT.

This sequence joins TRBV2 and TRBJ1-3, with a possible D match to TRBD1 (6 bases). Germline V gene data show CDR1 as SNHLY and CDR2 as FYNNEI. V was cut by 5 bases and J by 2 bases, with 13 bases left in between. The CDR3 has 15 amino acids. This chain's CDR3 is CASSYREGTGNTIYF. The CDR3 nucleotides read TGTGCCAGCAGTTACAGGGAAGGGACTGGAAACACCATATATTTT.

This chain connects TRBV7-9 to TRBJ1-6; possibly TRBD1 for D (5 bases). Germline CDR1 reads SEHNR; CDR2 reads FQNEAQ (reference sequence). Trimming shortened V by 5 bases and J by 8 bases, and 19 bases separated the two germline ends. CDR3 length: 16 residues. The CDR3 here is CASSAGWAPGDSPLHF. The CDR3 region has the DNA TGTGCCAGCAGCGCCGGGTGGGCCCCGGGGGATTCACCCCTCCACTTT. Combining the CDR3 with reference TRBV7-9 and TRBJ1-6 gives the whole variable domain DTGVSQNPRHKITKRGQNVTFRCDPISEHNRLYWYRQTLGQGPEFLTYFQNEAQLEKSRLLSDRFSAERPKGSFSTLEIQRTEQGDSAMYLCASSAGWAPGDSPLHFGNGTRLTVT.

The rearrangement uses TRBV6-4 and TRBJ2-3, with a tentative D call TRBD2 (6 bases). The germline gives CDR1 MRHNA, CDR2 SNTAGT. The CDR3 runs 15 residues. V lost 8 bases and J 0 bases, leaving 15 bases between the germline ends. The chain's CDR3 is CASAQGSGSTDTQYF. CDR3 nucleotide sequence: TGTGCCAGCGCTCAGGGTAGCGGCAGCACAGATACGCAGTATTTT.

The rearrangement links TRBV6-5 to TRBJ2-7; 8 bases are shared with TRBD2. The germline V gene has CDR1 MNHEY and CDR2 SVGAGI. Trimming took 0 bases from V and 11 from J; bases not matched to a gene: 3. The length of the CDR3 is 12 residues. The CDR3 DNA is TGTGCCAGCAGTTACTCGAACGGGGGGGAGTACTTC. It translates to CASSYSNGGEYF.